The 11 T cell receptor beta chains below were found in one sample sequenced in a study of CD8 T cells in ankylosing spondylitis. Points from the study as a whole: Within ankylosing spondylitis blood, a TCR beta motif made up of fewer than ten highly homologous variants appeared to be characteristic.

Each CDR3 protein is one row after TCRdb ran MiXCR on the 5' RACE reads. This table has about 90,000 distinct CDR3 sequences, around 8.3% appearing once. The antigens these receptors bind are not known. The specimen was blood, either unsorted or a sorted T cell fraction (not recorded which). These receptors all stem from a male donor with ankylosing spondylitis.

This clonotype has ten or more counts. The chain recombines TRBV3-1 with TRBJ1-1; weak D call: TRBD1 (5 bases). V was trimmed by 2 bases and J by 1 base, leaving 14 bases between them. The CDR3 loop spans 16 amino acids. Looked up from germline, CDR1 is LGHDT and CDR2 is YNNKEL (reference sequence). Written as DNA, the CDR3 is TGTGCCAGCAGCCAACTGGACTTGGGGGGGAACACTGAAGCTTTCTTT. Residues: CASSQLDLGGNTEAFF.

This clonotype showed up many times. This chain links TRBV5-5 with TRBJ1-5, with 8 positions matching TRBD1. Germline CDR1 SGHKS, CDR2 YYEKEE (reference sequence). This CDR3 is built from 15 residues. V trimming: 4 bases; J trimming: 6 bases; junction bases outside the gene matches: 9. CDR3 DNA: TGTGCCAGCAGCGGCGACAGGGGCTTGGGTCAGCCCCAGCATTTT. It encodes CASSGDRGLGQPQHF.

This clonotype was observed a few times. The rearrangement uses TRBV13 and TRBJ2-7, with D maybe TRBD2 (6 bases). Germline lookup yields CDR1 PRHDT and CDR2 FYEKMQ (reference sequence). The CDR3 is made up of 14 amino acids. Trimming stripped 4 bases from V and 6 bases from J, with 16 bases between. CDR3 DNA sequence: TGTGCCAGCAGCTCCGGAGGGATACTTGGCGAGCAGTACGTC. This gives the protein CASSSGGILGEQYV.

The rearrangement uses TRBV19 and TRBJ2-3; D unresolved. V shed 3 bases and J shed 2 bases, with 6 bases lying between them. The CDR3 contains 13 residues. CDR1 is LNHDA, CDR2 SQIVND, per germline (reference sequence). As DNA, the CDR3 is TGTGCCAGTAGTATCCTGACCACAGATACGCAGTATTTT. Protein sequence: CASSILTTDTQYF.

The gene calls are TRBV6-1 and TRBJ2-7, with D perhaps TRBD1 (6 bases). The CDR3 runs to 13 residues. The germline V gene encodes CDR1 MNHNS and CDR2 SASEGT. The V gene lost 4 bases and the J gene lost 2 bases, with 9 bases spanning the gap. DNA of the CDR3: TGTGCCAGCAGTGCCAGGGGAGCCTACGAGCAGTACGTC. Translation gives CASSARGAYEQYV.

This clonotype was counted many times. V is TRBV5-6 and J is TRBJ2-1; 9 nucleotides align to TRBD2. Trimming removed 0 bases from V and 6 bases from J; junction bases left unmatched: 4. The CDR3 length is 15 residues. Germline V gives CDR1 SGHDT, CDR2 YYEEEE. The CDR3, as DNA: TGTGCCAGCAGCTTGGGACTAGCGGAATCCAATGAGCAGTTCTTC. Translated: CASSLGLAESNEQFF. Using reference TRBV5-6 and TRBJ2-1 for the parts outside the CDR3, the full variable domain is DAGVTQSPTHLIKTRGQQVTLRCSPKSGHDTVSWYQQALGQGPQFIFQYYEEEERQRGNFPDRFSGHQFPNYSSELNVNALLLGDSALYLCASSLGLAESNEQFFGPGTRLTVL.

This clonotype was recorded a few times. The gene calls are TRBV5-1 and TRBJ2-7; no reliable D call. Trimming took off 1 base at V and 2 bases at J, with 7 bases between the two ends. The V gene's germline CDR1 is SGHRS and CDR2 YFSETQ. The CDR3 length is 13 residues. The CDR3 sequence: CASSLRRAYEQYF. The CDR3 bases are TGCGCCAGCAGCTTGCGCAGAGCCTACGAGCAGTACTTC.

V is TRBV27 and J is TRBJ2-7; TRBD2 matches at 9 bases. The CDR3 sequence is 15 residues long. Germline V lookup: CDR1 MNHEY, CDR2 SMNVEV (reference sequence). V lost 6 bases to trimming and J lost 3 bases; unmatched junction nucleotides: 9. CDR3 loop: CASSLTSGHLYEQYV. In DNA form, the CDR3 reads TGTGCCAGCAGCCTGACTAGCGGCCATCTCTACGAGCAGTACGTC.

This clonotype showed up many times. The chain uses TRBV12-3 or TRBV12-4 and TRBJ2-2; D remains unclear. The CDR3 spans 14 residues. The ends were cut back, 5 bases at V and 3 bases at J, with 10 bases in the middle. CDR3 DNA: TGTGCCAGCAGTGATGCCCTCTACACCGGGGAGCTGTTTTTT. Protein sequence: CASSDALYTGELFF.

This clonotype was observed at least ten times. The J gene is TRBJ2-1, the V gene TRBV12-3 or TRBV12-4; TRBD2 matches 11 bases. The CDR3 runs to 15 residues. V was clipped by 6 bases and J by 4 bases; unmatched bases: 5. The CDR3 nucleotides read TGTGCCAGCAGCCCGGGACTAGCGGAATACAATGAGCAGTTCTTC. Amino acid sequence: CASSPGLAEYNEQFF.

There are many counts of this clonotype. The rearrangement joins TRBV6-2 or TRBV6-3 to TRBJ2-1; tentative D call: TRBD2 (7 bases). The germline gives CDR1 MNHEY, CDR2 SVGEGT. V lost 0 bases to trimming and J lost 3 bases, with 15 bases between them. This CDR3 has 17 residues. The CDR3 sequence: CASSYSMEGGLYNEQFF. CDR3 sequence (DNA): TGTGCCAGCAGTTACTCGATGGAGGGGGGGCTCTACAATGAGCAGTTCTTC.